This T cell receptor beta chain was found in a study of regulatory T cells in long-lasting Graves disease. Overall study results and limits: More public clonotypes were shared by persistent patients (around 2,600) than by new patients (approximately 1,000). Repertoires from persistent disease leaned toward TRBV28, TRBJ1-2 and TRBJ2-5.

Notes on this clonotype: The antigen is undetermined.

As to time point: persistent/refractory GD, antithyroid drugs over 5 years with positive TRAb. From PBMCs, RNA was extracted and then used to make the TCR library. Graves' disease diagnosis followed American Thyroid Association guidelines. Patient provenance is recorded as an endocrinology department in Xi'an, China. Sequencing libraries for TCR beta were prepared with iRepertoire HTBI primers and Arm-PCR of CDR3 regions. TCRdb processed the multiplex PCR reads anew with MiXCR; each CDR3 protein has one entry. The sample gives about 470,000 distinct CDR3 sequences, under 25% of which show up once; roughly 7.7% is in the top ten. From germline, CDR1 is SGHDT and CDR2 YYEEEE. The CDR3 contains 15 residues. Trimming took 3 bases from V and 6 from J, leaving 19 bases between them.

Specimen: peripheral blood mononuclear cells (PBMCs), collected when the disease was refractory, from a patient treated with antithyroid drugs. The rearrangement uses TRBV5-6 and TRBJ2-7, with D possibly matching TRBD1 (6 bases). The TCR comes from a female donor with Graves disease. The CDR3 DNA follows: TGTGCCAGCAGCTCCTTACAGGGCCTAAGAGGCGAGCAGTACTTC. Translating it yields CASSSLQGLRGEQYF.